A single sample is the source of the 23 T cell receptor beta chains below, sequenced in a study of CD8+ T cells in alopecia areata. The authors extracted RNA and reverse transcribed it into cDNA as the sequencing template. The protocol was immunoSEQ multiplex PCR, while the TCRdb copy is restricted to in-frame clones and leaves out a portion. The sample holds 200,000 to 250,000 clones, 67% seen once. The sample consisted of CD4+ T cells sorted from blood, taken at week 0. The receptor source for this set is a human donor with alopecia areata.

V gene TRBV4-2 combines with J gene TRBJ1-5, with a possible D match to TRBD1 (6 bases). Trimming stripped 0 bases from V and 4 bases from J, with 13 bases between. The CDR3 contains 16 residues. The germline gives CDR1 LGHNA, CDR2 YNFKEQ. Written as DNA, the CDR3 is TGTGCCAGCAGCCAAGATTCCCGGGGGCTGAATCAGCCCCAGCATTTT. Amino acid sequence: CASSQDSRGLNQPQHF.

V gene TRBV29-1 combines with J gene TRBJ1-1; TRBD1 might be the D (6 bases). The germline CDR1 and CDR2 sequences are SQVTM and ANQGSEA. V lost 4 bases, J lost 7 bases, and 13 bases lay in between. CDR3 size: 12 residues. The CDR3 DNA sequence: TGCAGCGTTGTTTCAGGGGTTGGTGAAGCTTTCTTT. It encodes CSVVSGVGEAFF.

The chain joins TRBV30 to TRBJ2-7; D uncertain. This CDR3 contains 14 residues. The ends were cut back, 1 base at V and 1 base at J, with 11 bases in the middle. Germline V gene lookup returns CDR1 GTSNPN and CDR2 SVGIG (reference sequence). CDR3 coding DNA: TGTGCCTGGAGTGGGCCCGCCCGTTCCTACGAGCAGTACTTC. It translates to CAWSGPARSYEQYF.

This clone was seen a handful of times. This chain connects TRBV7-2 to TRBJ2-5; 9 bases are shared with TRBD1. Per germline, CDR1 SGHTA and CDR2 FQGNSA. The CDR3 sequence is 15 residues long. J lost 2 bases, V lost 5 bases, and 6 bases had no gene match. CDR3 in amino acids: CASSIFGTGQETQYF. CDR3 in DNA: TGTGCCAGCAGCATCTTCGGGACAGGGCAAGAGACCCAGTACTTC.

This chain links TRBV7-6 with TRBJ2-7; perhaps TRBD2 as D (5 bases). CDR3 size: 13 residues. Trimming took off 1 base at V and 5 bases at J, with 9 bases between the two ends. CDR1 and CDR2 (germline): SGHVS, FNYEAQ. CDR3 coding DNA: TGTGCCAGCAGCTTAGGTTCGGGGAACGAGCAGTACTTC. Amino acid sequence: CASSLGSGNEQYF.

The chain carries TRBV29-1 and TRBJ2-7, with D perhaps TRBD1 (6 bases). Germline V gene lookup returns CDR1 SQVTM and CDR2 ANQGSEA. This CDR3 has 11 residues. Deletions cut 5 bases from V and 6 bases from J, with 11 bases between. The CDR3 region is CSVRDIREQYF. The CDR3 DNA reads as TGCAGCGTTCGGGACATCCGCGAGCAGTACTTC.

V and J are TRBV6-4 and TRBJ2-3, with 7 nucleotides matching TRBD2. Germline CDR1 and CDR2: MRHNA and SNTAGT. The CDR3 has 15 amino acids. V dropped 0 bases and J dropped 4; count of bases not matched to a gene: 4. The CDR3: CASSDSNRGADTQYF. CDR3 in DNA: TGTGCCAGCAGTGACTCGAATCGGGGGGCAGATACGCAGTATTTT.

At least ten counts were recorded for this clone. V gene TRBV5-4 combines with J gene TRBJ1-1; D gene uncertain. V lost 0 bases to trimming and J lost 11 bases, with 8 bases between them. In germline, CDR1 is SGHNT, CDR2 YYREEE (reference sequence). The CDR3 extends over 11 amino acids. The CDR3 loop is CASSLDREAFF. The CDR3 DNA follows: TGTGCCAGCAGCTTGGATAGGGAGGCTTTCTTT.

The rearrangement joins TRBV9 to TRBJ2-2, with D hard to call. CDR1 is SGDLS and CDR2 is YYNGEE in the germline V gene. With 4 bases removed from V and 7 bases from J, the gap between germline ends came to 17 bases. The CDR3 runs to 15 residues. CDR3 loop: CASSSAGTVGGELFF. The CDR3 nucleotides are TGTGCCAGCAGCTCCGCCGGCACGGTAGGCGGGGAGCTGTTTTTT.

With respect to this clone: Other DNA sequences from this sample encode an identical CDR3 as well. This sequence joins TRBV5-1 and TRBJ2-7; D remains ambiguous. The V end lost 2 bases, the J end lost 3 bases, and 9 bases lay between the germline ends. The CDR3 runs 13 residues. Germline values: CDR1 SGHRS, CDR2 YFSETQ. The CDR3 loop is CASSLGGGYEQYF. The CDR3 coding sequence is TGCGCCAGCAGCTTAGGCGGCGGCTACGAGCAGTACTTC. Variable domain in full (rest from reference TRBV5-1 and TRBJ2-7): KAGVTQTPRYLIKTRGQQVTLSCSPISGHRSVSWYQQTPGQGLQFLFEYFSETQRNKGNFPGRFSGRQFSNSRSEMNVSTLELGDSALYLCASSLGGGYEQYFGPGTRLTVT.

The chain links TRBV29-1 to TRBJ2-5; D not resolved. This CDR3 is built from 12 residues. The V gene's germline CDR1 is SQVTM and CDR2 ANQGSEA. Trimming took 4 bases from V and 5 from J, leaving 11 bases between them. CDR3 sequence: CSVGRSIETQYF. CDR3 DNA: TGCAGCGTTGGGCGGTCCATCGAGACCCAGTACTTC.

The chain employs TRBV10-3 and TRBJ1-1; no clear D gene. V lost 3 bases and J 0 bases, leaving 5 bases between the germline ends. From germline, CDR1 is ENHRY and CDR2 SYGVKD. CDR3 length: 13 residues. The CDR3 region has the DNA TGTGCCATCAGTGACATCATGAACACTGAAGCTTTCTTT. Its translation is CAISDIMNTEAFF.

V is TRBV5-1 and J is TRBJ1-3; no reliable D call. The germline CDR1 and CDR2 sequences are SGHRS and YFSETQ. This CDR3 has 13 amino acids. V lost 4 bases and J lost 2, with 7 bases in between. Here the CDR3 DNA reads TGCGCCAGCAGCCTGGGCCCTGGAAACACCATATATTTT. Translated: CASSLGPGNTIYF.

CDR3 residues: CASSQGLAGTDTQYF. In DNA, the CDR3 is TGCGCCAGCAGCCAAGGACTAGCGGGCACAGATACGCAGTATTTT. The chain carries TRBV4-1 and TRBJ2-3; TRBD2 aligns across 9 bases. The V and J ends lost 1 base and 1 base, in that order; junction bases with no gene match: 0. Germline values: CDR1 MGHRA, CDR2 YSYEKL. The CDR3 runs to 15 residues.

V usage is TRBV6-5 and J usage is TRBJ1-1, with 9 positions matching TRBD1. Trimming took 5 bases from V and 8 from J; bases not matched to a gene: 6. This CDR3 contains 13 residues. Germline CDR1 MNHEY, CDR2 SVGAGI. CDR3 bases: TGTGCCAGCAGTCCGGGGACAGGGAACGAAGCTTTCTTT. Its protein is CASSPGTGNEAFF.

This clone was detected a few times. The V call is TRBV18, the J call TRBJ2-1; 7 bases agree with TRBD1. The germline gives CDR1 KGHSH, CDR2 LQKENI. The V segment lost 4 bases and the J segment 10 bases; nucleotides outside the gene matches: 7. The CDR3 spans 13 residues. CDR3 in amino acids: CASSLRTRGEQFF. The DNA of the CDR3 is TGTGCCAGCTCACTAAGAACCAGGGGGGAGCAGTTCTTC.

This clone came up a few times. The chain's CDR3 is CAATSSTGSETQYF. Written as DNA, the CDR3 is TGTGCTGCAACTAGCAGTACGGGGTCGGAGACCCAGTACTTC. The genes are TRBV30 and TRBJ2-5; possible D gene TRBD2, 6 bases. The V gene's germline CDR1 is GTSNPN and CDR2 SVGIG (reference sequence). This CDR3 has 14 amino acids.

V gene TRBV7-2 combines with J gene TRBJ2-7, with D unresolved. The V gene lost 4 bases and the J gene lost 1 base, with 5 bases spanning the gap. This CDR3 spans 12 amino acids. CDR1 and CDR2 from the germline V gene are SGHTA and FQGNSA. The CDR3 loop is CASSYTSYEQYF. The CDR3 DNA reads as TGTGCCAGCAGCTATACATCCTACGAGCAGTACTTC.

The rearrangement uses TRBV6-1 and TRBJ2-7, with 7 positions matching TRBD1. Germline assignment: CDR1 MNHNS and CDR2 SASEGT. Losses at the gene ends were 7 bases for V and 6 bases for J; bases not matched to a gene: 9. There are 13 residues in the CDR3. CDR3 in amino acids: CASTGQVILEQYF. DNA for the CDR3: TGTGCCAGCACTGGACAGGTGATCCTCGAGCAGTACTTC.

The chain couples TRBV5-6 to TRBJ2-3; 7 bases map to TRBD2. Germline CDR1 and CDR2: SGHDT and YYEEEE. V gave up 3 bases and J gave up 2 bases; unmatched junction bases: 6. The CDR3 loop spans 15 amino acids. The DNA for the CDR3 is TGTGCCAGCAGCTCTACGGGGGGTCACACAGATACGCAGTATTTT. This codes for CASSSTGGHTDTQYF.

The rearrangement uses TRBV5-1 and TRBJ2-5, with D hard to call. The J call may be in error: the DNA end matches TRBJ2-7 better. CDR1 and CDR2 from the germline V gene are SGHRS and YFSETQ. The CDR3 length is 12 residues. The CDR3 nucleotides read TGCGCCAGCAGCTTGGGATCCGGCGAGCAGTACTTC. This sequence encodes CASSLGSGEQYF.

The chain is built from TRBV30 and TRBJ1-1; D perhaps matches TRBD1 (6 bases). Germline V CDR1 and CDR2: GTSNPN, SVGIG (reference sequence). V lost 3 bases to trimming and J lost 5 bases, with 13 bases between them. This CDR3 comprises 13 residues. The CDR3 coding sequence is TGTGCCTGGAGCGGGGGGGGCTTTACTGAAGCTTTCTTT. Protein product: CAWSGGGFTEAFF.

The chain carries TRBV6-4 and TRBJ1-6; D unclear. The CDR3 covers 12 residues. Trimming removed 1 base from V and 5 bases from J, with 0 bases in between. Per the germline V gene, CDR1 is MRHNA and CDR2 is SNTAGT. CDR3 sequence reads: CASSDYNSPLHF. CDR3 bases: TGTGCCAGCAGTGACTATAATTCACCCCTCCACTTT.